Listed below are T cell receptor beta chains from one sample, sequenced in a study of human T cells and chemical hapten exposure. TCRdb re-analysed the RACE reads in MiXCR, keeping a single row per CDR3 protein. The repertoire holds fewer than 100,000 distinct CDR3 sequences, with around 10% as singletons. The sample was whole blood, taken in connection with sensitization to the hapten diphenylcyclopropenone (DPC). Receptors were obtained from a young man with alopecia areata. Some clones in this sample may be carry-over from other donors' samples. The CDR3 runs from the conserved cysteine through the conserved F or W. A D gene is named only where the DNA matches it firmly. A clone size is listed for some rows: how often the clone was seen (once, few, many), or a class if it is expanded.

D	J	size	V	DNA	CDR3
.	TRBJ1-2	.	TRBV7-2	TGTGCCAGCAGCTTAGCGTATAACTATGGCTACACCTTC	CASSLAYNYGYTF
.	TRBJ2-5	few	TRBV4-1	TGCGCCAGCAGCCAAGGCTTTCTAGAGACCCAGTACTTC	CASSQGFLETQYF
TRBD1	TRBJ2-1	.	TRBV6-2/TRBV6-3	TGTGCCAGCCGTAAAGGGGGACAGGAGGGATACAATGAGCAGTTCTTC	CASRKGGQEGYNEQFF
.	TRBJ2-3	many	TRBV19	TGTGCCAGTAGTATTGATGGCAGGTTATACACAGATACGCAGTATTTT	CASSIDGRLYTDTQYF
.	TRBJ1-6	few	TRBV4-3	TGCGCCAGCAGCCAAGATTTGGGGGCAGGCTCCTATAATTCACCCCTCCACTTT	CASSQDLGAGSYNSPLHF
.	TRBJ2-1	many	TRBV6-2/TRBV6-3	TGTGCCTCCGGGGGTTACAATGAGCAGTTCTTC	CASGGYNEQFF
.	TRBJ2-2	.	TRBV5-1	TGCGCCAGCAGCTTGAGTGGGAGCGGTAACACCGGGGAGCTGTTTTTT	CASSLSGSGNTGELFF
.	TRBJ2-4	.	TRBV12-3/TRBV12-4	TGTGCCAGCAGCCCCGACAGTTTCGGCATTCAGTACTTC	CASSPDSFGIQYF
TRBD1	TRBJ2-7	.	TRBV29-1	TGCAGCGTTGAAGCAGGCAGGGGGCCCGACGAGCAGTACTTC	CSVEAGRGPDEQYF
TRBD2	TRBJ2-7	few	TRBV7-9	TGTGCCAGCACCCAACCGATTAGCGGGGGGGTCCCTCTCGAGCAGTACTTC	CASTQPISGGVPLEQYF
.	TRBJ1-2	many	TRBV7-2	TGTGCCAGCAGCTTATCAGGGGACTTCGACTATGGCTACACCTTC	CASSLSGDFDYGYTF
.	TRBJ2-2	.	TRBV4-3	TGCGCCAGCGGGTTCCGGGACTCCCTTAACACCGGGGAGCTGTTTTTT	CASGFRDSLNTGELFF
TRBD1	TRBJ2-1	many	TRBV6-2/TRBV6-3	TGTGCCAGCAGTTACCGCAGGGGGCTTGACAATGAGCAGTTCTTC	CASSYRRGLDNEQFF
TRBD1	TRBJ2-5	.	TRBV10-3	TGTGCCGCCCAGGGGGCGTTGGGAGAGACCCAGTACTTC	CAAQGALGETQYF
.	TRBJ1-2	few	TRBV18	TGTGCCAGCTCACCGGGACTACAAATCGGCTACACCTTC	CASSPGLQIGYTF
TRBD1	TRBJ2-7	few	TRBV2	TGTGCCAGCAGCTCGACAGGGCGGAACGAGCAGTACTTC	CASSSTGRNEQYF
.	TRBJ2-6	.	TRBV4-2	TGTGCCAGCAGCCCCTCAGGGCCCCAGTCTGGGGCCAACGTCCTGACTTTC	CASSPSGPQSGANVLTF
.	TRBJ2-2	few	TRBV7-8	TGTGCCAGCAGCTTAGTCTGGGGTACAAACACCGGGGAGCTGTTTTTT	CASSLVWGTNTGELFF
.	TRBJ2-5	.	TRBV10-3	TGTGCCATCAGCGGACAGCTCCAAGAGACCCAGTACTTC	CAISGQLQETQYF
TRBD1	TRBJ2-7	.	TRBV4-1	TGCGCCAGCAGCCTCCGACAGGGTACAGACGAGCAGTACTTC	CASSLRQGTDEQYF
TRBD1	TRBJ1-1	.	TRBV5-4	TGTGCCAGCAGCTCCTCAGGGGGCACGGGAGCTTTCTTT	CASSSSGGTGAFF
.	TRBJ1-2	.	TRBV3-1	TGTGCCAGCAGCCAGGACAGCGCTGGAACAGCTAACTATGGCTACACCTTC	CASSQDSAGTANYGYTF
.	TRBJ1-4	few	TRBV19	TGTGCCAGTAGTATAGATGGGAACCGAGAGGAAAAACTGTTTTTT	CASSIDGNREEKLFF
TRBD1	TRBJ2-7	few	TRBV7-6	TGTGCCAGCAGCTTAGCGTTAGGTGCAGGGGGCTACGAGCAGTACTTC	CASSLALGAGGYEQYF
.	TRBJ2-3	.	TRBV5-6	TGTGCCAGCAGCTTGGTCCCCAGCAACACAGATACGCAGTATTTT	CASSLVPSNTDTQYF
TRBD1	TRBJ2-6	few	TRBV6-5	TGTGCCAGCCGGACAGGGGGTAACTCTGGGGCCAACGTCCTGACTTTC	CASRTGGNSGANVLTF
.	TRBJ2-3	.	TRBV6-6	TGTGCCAGCAGTTACTCGATTAGGGTCGGTAGCACAGATACGCAGTATTTT	CASSYSIRVGSTDTQYF
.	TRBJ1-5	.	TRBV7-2	TGTGCCAGCAGCTTAGTTCCGGGAGGGCTTCAGCCCCAGCATTTT	CASSLVPGGLQPQHF
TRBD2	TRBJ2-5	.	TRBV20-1	TGCAGTGCTAGTCGAGTCCTAGCGGGGAAAGAGACCCAGTACTTC	CSASRVLAGKETQYF
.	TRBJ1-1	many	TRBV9	TGTGCCAGCAGCGTAGCCTCAGGACAGCAAGCTTTCTTT	CASSVASGQQAFF
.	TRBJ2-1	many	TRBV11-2	TGTGCCAGCAGCATTGGGATTAGCCGGCAGTTCTTC	CASSIGISRQFF
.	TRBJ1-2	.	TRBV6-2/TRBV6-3	TGTGCCAGCAAGCCTGGAGTCATACAGTCCTATGGCTACACCTTC	CASKPGVIQSYGYTF
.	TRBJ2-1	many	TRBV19	TGTGCCTCCGGGCAGAACTACAATGAGCAGTTCTTC	CASGQNYNEQFF
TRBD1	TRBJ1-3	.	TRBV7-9	TGTGCCAGCAGCTTAGGGGGACAGGGACTCTCTGGAAACACCATATATTTT	CASSLGGQGLSGNTIYF
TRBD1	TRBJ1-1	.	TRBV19	TGTGCCAGTAACAGGGGGAAGTACACTGAAGCTTTCTTT	CASNRGKYTEAFF
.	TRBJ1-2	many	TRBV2	TGTGCCAGCGCCCGGGGGTACTATGGCTACACCTTC	CASARGYYGYTF
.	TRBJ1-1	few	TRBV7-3	TGTGCCAGCAGCTCCTACACGGGCACTGAAGCTTTCTTT	CASSSYTGTEAFF
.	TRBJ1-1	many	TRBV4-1	TGCGCCAGCAGCCAAGAGGGTAGGAGTGACACTGAAGCTTTCTTT	CASSQEGRSDTEAFF
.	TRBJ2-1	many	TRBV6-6	TGTGCCAGCAGTTACGGAACTCCGAACTACGACAATGAGCAGTTCTTC	CASSYGTPNYDNEQFF
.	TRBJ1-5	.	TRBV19	TGTGCCAGTAGTATAGATCGATATCGGACCGATAGCAATCAGCCCCAGCATTTT	CASSIDRYRTDSNQPQHF
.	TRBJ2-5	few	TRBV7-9	TGTGCCAGCAGCTTAATCCGGGAGACCCAGTACTTC	CASSLIRETQYF
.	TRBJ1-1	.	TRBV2	TGTGCCAGCAGCGCGCCAACGACAGTGAACACTGAAGCTTTCTTT	CASSAPTTVNTEAFF
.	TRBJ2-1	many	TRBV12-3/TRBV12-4	TGTGCCAGCACCCCGGCCCGCCACTACAATGAGCAGTTCTTC	CASTPARHYNEQFF
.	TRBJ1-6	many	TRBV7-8	TGTGCCAGCAGCTCAATAGGTGGTCCCCTCCACTTT	CASSSIGGPLHF
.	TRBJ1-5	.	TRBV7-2	TGTGCCAGCAGCTTAGAACAGAATCAGCCCCAGCATTTT	CASSLEQNQPQHF